The entry that follows covers one TCR beta chain sequence. Its specific antigen is unknown. One base away there is no much larger clone; base qualities are not given. The immunoSEQ Assay, a bias-controlled multiplex PCR, was used to amplify TCRbeta CDR3 regions from genomic DNA. As for the authors' bioinformatics: Nucleated cell counts per sample were estimated from amplification of reference gene primers within the assay. To quantify the absolute abundance of each unique TCRbeta CDR3 rearrangement, sequence reads were collapsed and filtered. For each sample, productive Simpson clonality was calculated as the square root of Simpson's diversity index across productive rearrangements. Not all clones reach the TCRdb copy of this immuneACCESS table, which keeps in-frame sequences only. Checked studies attribute under half of the gap to unresolved V genes and leave the rest unexplained. V, J and clone size were drawn from that table, and D and trimming were deduced from the DNA. The sample contains 150,000 to 200,000 clones, around 83% of them found a single time. Less than 10% of the sample rests with the top ten.

The entry originates in a study of blood T cell repertoires in COVID-19 (dated by TCRdb to 2020 to 2021). General notes on the study: Samples covering the acute and convalescent phases of COVID-19 were provided by collaborators in the United States, Italy and Spain. Subjects who had been exposed to COVID-19, were actively infected with it, or had recovered from it provided the deeply sampled blood TCRbeta repertoires that made up the dataset. Samples came from the ongoing ImmuneRACE study (first 160 participants) plus 1,254 subjects from 6 global collaborators. Where HLA class I and class II types were available, the types were taken from metadata supplied by the sample provider, not from assay-based typing. Sample metadata almost always included a de-identified subject ID, COVID-19 status, age in years and sex. The repertoires were made available in a free public database intended to serve as a resource for research on the immune response to SARS-CoV-2. The material from the prospective study consisted of cDNA or gDNA derived from T cells, B-cell-depleted T cells, or PBMCs. The paper as a whole reports these results and caveats: The quantity of clinical and demographic metadata differed by source and by participant and was supplied without curation.

There are 13 amino acids in the CDR3, from cysteine to phenylalanine inclusive. The kept DNA is CDR3 alone, 39 bases in frame from the first base. Compared with germline, V lacks 7 bases and J lacks 4 bases; bases without a gene match: 6. From a lookup of the germline V gene, CDR1 and CDR2 are SQVTM and ANQGSEA. One collaborating source in Seattle enrolled patients while the patients were actively infected and followed the patients over time throughout the course of disease. Collaborating institutions collected whole blood in K2EDTA tubes following their own protocols. For TCRbeta analysis, collaborators shipped samples as frozen whole blood, isolated PBMCs, or DNA extracted from either of those sample types.

This clonotype originated in an older woman with COVID-19, enrolled during active disease. The source material was peripheral blood. The sequence links TRBV29-1 to TRBJ2-7; a stretch of 11 junction bases matches TRBD2. DNA sequence: TGCAGCGCCCTGACTAGCGGGACATACGAGCAGTACTTC. Protein translation: CSALTSGTYEQYF.